Listed below are T cell receptor beta chains from one sample, sequenced in a study of shared clonotypes between healthy human individuals. Only in-frame clones appear in the TCRdb table, and some are missing; sequencing was by immunoSEQ multiplex PCR. Of about 490,000 clones detected, over 65% appear once; the ten largest clones hold 10% to 15%. Sequencing used PBMCs. These receptors were obtained from a woman in her forties in good health. Some clones in this sample may be carry-over from other donors' samples. Both conserved end residues are part of each CDR3. The D gene is left open where the match is weak. Some rows mark clone size as missing; the rest say once, few, many or name a class of expanded clone.

NA	NA	TRBV4-3	TRBJ2-1	TGCGCCAGCAGCCAAGATTGGCAGAACTACAATGAGCAGTTCTTC	CASSQDWQNYNEQFF
NA	TRBD1	TRBV10-3	TRBJ1-6	TGTGCCATCAGTGAATCGACAGGGAATTCACCCCTCCACTTT	CAISESTGNSPLHF
NA	NA	TRBV9	TRBJ2-5	TGTGCCAGCAGCGTAGGGGGGCGGCCTCGGGAGACCCAGTACTTC	CASSVGGRPRETQYF
NA	NA	TRBV4-1	TRBJ2-2	TGCGCCAGCAGCCAAGATCCGTTACTTGCGTCGGGAAACGGGGAGCTGTTTTTT	CASSQDPLLASGNGELFF
NA	NA	TRBV19	TRBJ1-1	TGTGCCAGTAGTATTGGGGGAAAGAACACTGAAGCTTTCTTT	CASSIGGKNTEAFF
NA	NA	TRBV7-8	TRBJ2-7	TGTGCCAGCAGCCACACACAGGGCCCAAGCTCCTACGAGCAGTACTTC	CASSHTQGPSSYEQYF
NA	NA	TRBV6-4	TRBJ1-2	TGTGCCAGCAGTCCAAATCAGATAGACAGCAGCTACACCTTC	CASSPNQIDSSYTF
many	NA	TRBV6-6	TRBJ1-5	TGTGCCAGCAGCTCCGGGGGCGGCCCCCAGCATTTT	CASSSGGGPQHF
NA	NA	TRBV10-3	TRBJ2-5	TGTGCCATCAGTGCAGCAGCGGACGAGACCCAGTACTTC	CAISAAADETQYF
few	TRBD1	TRBV28	TRBJ2-7	TGTGCCAGCAGTTTTGGGGACAGGGTGGGAGAGCAGTACTTC	CASSFGDRVGEQYF
NA	NA	TRBV28	TRBJ1-5	TGTGCCAGCACCGCGGGTGAGTCAGGGCCCCAGCATTTT	CASTAGESGPQHF
NA	NA	TRBV2	TRBJ2-5	TGTGCCAGCAGTGGCCAAGAGACCCAGTACTTC	CASSGQETQYF
NA	NA	TRBV7-9	TRBJ1-4	TGTGCCAGCAGCTTAGCGCGGGGACCAACTAATGAAAAACTGTTTTTT	CASSLARGPTNEKLFF
NA	NA	TRBV6-1	TRBJ1-2	TGTGCCAGCAGTGAATTCCGTAATTATGGCTACACCTTC	CASSEFRNYGYTF
NA	TRBD2	TRBV11-2	TRBJ2-7	TGTGCCAGCAGCCCTAGCGGGAGTTACGAGCAGTACTTC	CASSPSGSYEQYF
NA	TRBD2	TRBV7-3	TRBJ2-3	TGTGCCAGCAGCTTGGGACTAGCGGGAGGTCAAACGCAGTATTTT	CASSLGLAGGQTQYF
few	TRBD2	TRBV5-1	TRBJ2-1	TGCGCCAGCAGCTTGGAGCGGGGAAGCTCCTACAATGAGCAGTTCTTC	CASSLERGSSYNEQFF
NA	NA	TRBV6-5	TRBJ1-3	TGTGCCAGCAGTCAGATGCTCTCTGGAAACACCATATATTTT	CASSQMLSGNTIYF
NA	TRBD1	TRBV5-1	TRBJ2-5	TGCGCCAGCAGCTGGACCGGGACAGGGACTCAAGAGACCCAGTACTTC	CASSWTGTGTQETQYF
NA	TRBD2	TRBV4-2	TRBJ2-2	TGTGCCAGCAGCCAAGATGAGACTAGCGGGAGCGGGGAGCTGTTTTTT	CASSQDETSGSGELFF
NA	TRBD2	TRBV29-1	TRBJ2-1	TGCAGCGCTGTACGGGGGGAGGTCAATGAGCAGTTCTTC	CSAVRGEVNEQFF
NA	TRBD2	TRBV7-9	TRBJ2-1	TGTGCCAGCAGCTTAGAGCGGGGCTCCTACAATGAGCAGTTCTTC	CASSLERGSYNEQFF
NA	NA	TRBV2	TRBJ1-1	TGTGCCAGCAAATCTGACAGGTCGAACACTGAAGCTTTCTTT	CASKSDRSNTEAFF
few	TRBD2	TRBV6-4	TRBJ2-3	TGTGCCAGCAGTGACTCGGCTAGCGGATCCACAGATACGCAGTATTTT	CASSDSASGSTDTQYF
NA	NA	TRBV7-2	TRBJ2-4	TGTGCCAGCAGCTTGGTTCCCTCGGGGCTAGCCAAAAACATTCAGTACTTC	CASSLVPSGLAKNIQYF
NA	NA	TRBV6-1	TRBJ1-2	TGTGCCAGCAGTGAAGCCGGGGGCGGCAGTGGCTATGGCTACACCTTC	CASSEAGGGSGYGYTF
NA	NA	TRBV20-1	TRBJ2-7	TGCAGTGCCAGATTACCGGGACAACAGTACTTC	CSARLPGQQYF
NA	NA	TRBV28	TRBJ1-1	TGTGCCAGCAGTTACACCGGGACTAGCCGAGAGGCTGAAGCTTTCTTT	CASSYTGTSREAEAFF
once	TRBD1	TRBV29-1	TRBJ2-7	TGCAGCGTCAAACCAAGGGACAGGGTAAACGAGCAGTACTTC	CSVKPRDRVNEQYF